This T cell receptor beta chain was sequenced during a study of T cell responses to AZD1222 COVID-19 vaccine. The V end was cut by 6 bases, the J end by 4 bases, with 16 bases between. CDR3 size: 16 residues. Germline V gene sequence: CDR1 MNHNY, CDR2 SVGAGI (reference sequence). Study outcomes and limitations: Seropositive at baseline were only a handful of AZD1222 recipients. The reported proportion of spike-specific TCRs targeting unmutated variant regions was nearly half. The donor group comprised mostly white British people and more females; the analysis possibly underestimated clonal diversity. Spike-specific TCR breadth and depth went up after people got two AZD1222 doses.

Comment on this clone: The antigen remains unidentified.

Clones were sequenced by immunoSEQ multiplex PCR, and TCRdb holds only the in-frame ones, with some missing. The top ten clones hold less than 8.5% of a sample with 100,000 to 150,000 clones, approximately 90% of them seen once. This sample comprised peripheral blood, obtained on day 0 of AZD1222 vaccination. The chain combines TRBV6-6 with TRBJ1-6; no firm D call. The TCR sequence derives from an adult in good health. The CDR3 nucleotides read TGTGCCAGCAGACGGGAGGCGGGAGTGTATAATTCACCCCTCCACTTT. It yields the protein CASRREAGVYNSPLHF.